This T cell receptor beta chain was identified during a study of esophageal squamous cell carcinoma under preoperative chemotherapy. Time point described: after preoperative PTX-NDP chemotherapy. As regards this clonotype: Sequence at one end of the junction differs from germline and may be a read error.

TCRdb called the PCR reads again in MiXCR, with one record for every CDR3 protein. Of roughly 9,000 distinct CDR3 sequences in the sample, around 48% were seen once. The CDR3 loop spans 16 amino acids. Per the germline V gene, CDR1 is MNHEY and CDR2 is SMNVEV (reference sequence). The receptor was isolated from a human donor with esophageal squamous cell carcinoma. The donor label of this sample is uncertain. The sample was acquired from a patient given preoperative chemotherapy. The chain carries TRBV27 and TRBJ2-4; the D gene could be TRBD1 or TRBD2 (5 bases each). The CDR3 DNA sequence: TGTGCCAGCAGTGACACGGGGCTGTGGGCCAAAAATATGCAGTACTTT. Its protein is CASSDTGLWAKNMQYF.